This T cell receptor (beta chain) came from a study of Ad26.COV2.S vaccination and SARS-CoV-2 variants. The overall study: The authors gave Ad26.COV2.S intramuscularly, either once or twice 56 days apart. Study findings and constraints: Responses of spike-specific T cells (both CD8+ and CD4+) reportedly showed substantial breadth after vaccination.

Sequencing used immunoSEQ multiplex PCR; TCRdb keeps in-frame clones, though not all of them. Of roughly 350,000 clones in the sample, roughly 84% are singletons; the top ten hold 3.4%. On this clone: Its antigen is as yet unknown.

CDR1 is MNHEY and CDR2 is SVGAGI in the germline V gene. The CDR3 spans 14 residues. V dropped 6 bases and J dropped 8; count of bases not matched to a gene: 7. This sample's treatment: about 20 received Ad26.COV2.S at low or high dose, single or two shots; about 5 received placebo; per-sample allocation not given. Day 63 following the first vaccine or placebo injection was when the samples were taken. The receptor was derived from a person between 18 and 60 years old who received the Ad26.COV2.S COVID-19 vaccine or a placebo. V and J are TRBV6-5 and TRBJ1-4; TRBD1 matches 9 bases. Material: peripheral blood, obtained in a trial of Ad26.COV2.S vaccine versus placebo. The CDR3, as DNA: TGTGCCAGCAGAACCGGGACAGGGTACGAAAAACTGTTTTTT. This codes for CASRTGTGYEKLFF.